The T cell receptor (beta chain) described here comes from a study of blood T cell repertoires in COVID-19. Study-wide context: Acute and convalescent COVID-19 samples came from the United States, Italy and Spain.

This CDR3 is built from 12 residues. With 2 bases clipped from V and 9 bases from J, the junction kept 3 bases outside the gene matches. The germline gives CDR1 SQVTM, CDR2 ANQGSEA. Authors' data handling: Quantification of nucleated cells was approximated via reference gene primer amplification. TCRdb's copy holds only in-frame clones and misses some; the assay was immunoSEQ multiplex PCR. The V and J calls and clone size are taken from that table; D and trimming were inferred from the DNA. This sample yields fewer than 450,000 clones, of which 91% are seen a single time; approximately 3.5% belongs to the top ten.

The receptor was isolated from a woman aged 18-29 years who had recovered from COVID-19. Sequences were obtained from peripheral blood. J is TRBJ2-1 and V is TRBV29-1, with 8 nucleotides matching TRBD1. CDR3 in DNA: TGCAGCGTTGAACAGGGGGCCGTTGAGCAGTTCTTC. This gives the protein CSVEQGAVEQFF.